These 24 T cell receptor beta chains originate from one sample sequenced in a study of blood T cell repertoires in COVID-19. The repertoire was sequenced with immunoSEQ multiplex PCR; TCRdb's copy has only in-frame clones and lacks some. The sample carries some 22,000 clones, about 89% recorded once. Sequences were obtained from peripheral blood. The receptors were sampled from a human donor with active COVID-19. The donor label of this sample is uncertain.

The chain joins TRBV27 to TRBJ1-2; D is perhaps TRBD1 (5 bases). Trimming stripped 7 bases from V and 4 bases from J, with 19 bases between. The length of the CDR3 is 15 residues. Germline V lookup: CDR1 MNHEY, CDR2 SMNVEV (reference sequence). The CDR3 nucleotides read TGTGCCAGCACCCTCGCGGGGGGGGGAGGCTATGGCTACACCTTC. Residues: CASTLAGGGGYGYTF.

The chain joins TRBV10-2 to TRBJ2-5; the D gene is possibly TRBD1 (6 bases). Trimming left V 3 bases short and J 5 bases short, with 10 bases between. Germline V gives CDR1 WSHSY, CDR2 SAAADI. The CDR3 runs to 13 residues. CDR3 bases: TGCGCCAGCAGTGAACAGGGTAGGGAGACCCAGTACTTC. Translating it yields CASSEQGRETQYF.

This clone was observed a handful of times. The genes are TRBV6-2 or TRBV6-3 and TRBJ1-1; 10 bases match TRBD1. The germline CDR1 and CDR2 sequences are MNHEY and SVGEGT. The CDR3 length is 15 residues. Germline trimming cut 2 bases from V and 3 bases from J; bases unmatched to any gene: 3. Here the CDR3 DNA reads TGTGCCAGCAGTTACCCGGGACAGGGGTACACTGAAGCTTTCTTT. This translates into CASSYPGQGYTEAFF.

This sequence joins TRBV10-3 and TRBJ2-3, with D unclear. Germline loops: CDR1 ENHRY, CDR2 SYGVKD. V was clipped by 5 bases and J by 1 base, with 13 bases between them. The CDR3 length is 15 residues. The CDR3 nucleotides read TGTGCCATCAGTTCCCGAGGCGGTGGCACAGATACGCAGTATTTT. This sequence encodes CAISSRGGGTDTQYF.

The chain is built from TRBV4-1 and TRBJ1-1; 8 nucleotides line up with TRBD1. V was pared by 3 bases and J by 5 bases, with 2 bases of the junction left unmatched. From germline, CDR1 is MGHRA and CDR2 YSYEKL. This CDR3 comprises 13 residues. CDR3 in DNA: TGCGCCAGCAGCCACAGACAGGGGACTGAAGCTTTCTTT. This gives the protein CASSHRQGTEAFF.

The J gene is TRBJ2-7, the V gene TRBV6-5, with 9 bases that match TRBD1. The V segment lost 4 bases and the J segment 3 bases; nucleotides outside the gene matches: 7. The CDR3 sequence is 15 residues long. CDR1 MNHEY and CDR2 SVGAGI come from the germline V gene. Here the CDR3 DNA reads TGTGCCAGCAGTTCAGCCGGGACAGGGAGCTACGAGCAGTACTTC. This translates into CASSSAGTGSYEQYF.

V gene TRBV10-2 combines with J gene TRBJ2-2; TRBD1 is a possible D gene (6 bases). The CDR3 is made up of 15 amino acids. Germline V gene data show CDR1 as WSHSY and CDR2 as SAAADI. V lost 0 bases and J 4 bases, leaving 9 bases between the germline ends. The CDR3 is CASSESGARTGELFF. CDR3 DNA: TGCGCCAGCAGTGAGTCGGGGGCACGCACCGGGGAGCTGTTTTTT.

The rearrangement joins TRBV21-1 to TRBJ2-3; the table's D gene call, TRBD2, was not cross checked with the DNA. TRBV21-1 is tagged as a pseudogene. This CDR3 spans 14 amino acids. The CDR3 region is CASLSGGARDTQYF. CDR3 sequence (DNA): TGTGCCAGCCTAAGCGGGGGGGCTAGAGATACGCAGTATTTT.

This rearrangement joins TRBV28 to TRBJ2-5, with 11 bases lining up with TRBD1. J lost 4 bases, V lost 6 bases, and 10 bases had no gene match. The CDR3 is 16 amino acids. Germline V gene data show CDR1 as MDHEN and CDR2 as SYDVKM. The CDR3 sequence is CASRSRGTGGLETQYF. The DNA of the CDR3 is TGTGCCAGCAGGAGCCGCGGGACAGGGGGTTTAGAGACCCAGTACTTC.

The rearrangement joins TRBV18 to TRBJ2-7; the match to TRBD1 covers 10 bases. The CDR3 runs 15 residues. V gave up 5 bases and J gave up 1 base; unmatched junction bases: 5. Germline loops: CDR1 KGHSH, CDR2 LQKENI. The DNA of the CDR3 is TGTGCCAGCTCAGGGGACAGGGGAGGTTCCTACGAGCAGTACTTC. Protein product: CASSGDRGGSYEQYF.

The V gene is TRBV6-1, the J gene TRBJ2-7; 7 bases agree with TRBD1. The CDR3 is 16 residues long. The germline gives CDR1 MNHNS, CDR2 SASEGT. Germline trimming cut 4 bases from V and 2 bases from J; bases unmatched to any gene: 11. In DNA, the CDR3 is TGTGCCAGCAGTGGTGGGGTGGGCCAGGGGGCCTACGAGCAGTACTTC. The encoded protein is CASSGGVGQGAYEQYF.

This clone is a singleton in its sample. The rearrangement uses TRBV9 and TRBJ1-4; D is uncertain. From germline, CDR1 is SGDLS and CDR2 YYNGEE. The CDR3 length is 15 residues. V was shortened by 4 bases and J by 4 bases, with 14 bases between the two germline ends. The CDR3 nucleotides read TGTGCCAGCAGCTCCGACACCCTCGTTAATGAAAAACTGTTTTTT. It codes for CASSSDTLVNEKLFF.

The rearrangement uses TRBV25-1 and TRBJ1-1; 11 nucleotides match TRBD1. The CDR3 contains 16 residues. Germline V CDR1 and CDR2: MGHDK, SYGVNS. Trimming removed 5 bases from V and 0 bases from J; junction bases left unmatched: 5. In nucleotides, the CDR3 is TGTGCCAGCAGTTTGAGGACAGGGGGCTTGAACACTGAAGCTTTCTTT. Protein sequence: CASSLRTGGLNTEAFF.

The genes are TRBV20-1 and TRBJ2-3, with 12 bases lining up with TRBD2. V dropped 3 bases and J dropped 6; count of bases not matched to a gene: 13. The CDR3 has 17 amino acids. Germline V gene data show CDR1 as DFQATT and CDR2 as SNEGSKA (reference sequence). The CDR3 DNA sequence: TGCAGTGCTAGTCCTAGCGGGGGGGCAGAGGTGTCCGATACGCAGTATTTT. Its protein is CSASPSGGAEVSDTQYF.

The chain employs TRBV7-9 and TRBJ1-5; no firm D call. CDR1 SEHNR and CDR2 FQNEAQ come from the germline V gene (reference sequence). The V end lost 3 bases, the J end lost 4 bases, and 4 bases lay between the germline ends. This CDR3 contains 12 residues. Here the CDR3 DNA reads TGTGCCAGCAGCTTCTTTAATCAGCCCCAGCATTTT. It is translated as CASSFFNQPQHF.

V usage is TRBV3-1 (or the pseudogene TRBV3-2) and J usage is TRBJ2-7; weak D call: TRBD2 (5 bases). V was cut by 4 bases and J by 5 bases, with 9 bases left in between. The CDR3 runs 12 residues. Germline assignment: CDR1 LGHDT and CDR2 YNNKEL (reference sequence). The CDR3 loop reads CASSRRSDEQYF. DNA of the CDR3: TGTGCCAGCAGCCGGAGGAGCGACGAGCAGTACTTC.

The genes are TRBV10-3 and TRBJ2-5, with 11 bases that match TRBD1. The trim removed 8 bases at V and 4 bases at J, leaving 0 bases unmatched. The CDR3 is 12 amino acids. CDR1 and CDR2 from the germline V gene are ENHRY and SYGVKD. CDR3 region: CAIGTGGETQYF. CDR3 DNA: TGTGCCATCGGGACAGGGGGAGAGACCCAGTACTTC.

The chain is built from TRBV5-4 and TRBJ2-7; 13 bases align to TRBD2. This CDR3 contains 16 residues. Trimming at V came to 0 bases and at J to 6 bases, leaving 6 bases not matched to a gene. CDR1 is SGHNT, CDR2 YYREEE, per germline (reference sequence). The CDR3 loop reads CASSLATSGRRGEQYF. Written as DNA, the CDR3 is TGTGCCAGCAGCTTGGCGACTAGCGGGAGGAGGGGCGAGCAGTACTTC.

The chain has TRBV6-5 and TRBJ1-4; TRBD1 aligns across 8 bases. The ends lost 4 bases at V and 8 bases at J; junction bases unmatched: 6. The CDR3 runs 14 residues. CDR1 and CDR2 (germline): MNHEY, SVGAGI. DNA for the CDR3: TGTGCCAGCAGTTTCGGGACAGGAGGGGAAAAACTGTTTTTT. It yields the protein CASSFGTGGEKLFF.

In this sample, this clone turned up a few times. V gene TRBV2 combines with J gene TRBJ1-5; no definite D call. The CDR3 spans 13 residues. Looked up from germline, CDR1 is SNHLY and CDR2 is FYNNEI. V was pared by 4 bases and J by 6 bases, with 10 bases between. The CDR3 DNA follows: TGTGCCAGCAGTGGGGAGGGCAGTCAGCCCCAGCATTTT. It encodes CASSGEGSQPQHF.

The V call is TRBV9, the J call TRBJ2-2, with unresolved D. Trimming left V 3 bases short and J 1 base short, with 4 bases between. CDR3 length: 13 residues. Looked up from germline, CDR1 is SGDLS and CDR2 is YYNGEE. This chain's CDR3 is CASSGGNTGELFF. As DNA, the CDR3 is TGTGCCAGCAGCGGCGGGAACACCGGGGAGCTGTTTTTT. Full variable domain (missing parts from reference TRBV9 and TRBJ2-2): DSGVTQTPKHLITATGQRVTLRCSPRSGDLSVYWYQQSLDQGLQFLIQYYNGEERAKGNILERFSAQQFPDLHSELNLSSLELGDSALYFCASSGGNTGELFFGEGSRLTVL.

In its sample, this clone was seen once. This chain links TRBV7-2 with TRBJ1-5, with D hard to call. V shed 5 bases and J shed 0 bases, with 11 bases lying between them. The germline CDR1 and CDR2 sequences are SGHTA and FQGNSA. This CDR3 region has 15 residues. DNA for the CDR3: TGTGCCAGCAGCAAGACACTTTATAGCAATCAGCCCCAGCATTTT. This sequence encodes CASSKTLYSNQPQHF.

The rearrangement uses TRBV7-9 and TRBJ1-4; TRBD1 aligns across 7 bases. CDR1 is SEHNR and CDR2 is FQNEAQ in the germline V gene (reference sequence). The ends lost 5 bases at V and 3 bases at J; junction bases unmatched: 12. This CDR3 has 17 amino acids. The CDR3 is CASSPHRGWQPNEKLFF. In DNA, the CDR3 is TGTGCCAGCAGCCCTCACAGGGGTTGGCAGCCTAATGAAAAACTGTTTTTT.

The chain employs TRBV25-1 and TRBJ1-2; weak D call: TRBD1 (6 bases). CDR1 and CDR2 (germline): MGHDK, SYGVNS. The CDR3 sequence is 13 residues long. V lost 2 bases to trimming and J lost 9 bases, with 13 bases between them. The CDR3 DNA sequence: TGTGCCAGCAGTGAAGGGCCAGGGGTGAGCTACACCTTC. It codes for CASSEGPGVSYTF.